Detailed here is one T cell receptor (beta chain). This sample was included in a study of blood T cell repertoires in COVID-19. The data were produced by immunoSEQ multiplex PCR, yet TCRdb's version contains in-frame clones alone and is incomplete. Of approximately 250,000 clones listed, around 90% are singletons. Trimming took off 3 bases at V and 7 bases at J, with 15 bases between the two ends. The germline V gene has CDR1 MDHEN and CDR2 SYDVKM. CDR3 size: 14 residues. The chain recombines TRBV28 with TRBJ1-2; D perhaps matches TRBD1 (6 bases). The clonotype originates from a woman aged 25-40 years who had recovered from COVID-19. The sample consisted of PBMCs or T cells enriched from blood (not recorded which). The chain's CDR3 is CASSFPIGGGGYTF. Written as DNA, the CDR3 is TGTGCCAGCAGTTTCCCTATAGGGGGGGGTGGCTACACCTTC.